This T cell receptor beta chain was identified during a study of regulatory T cells in long-lasting Graves disease (dated by TCRdb to about 2021). Regarding the study in general: Persistent Graves' disease meant more than 5 years of antithyroid drug treatment with TSH receptor autoantibodies that stayed positive. A total of roughly 35 samples underwent TCR sequencing: around 13 from persistent and roughly 20 from newly diagnosed Graves' disease patients. Peripheral blood TCR sequencing and RNA sequencing compared persistent Graves' disease patients with newly diagnosed Graves' disease patients. In the clinical cohort, patients with persistent Graves' disease had used antithyroid drugs for an average of about 9.4 years. The study took place in China and was registered as a clinical trial.

Library preparation used multiplex PCR. TCRdb records Illumina HiSeq 4000 as the sequencer. To build TCR beta libraries, CDR3 regions were amplified by Arm-PCR using iRepertoire HTBI primers. Gel purification was performed on PCR products prior to sequencing. Under the source paper's analysis protocol: Gene usage analysis of CDR3 amino acid clonotypes used the roughly 60 TRBV and about 13 TRBJ segments found across samples. COPE and FqMerger were used to merge the filtered high-quality paired reads into contigs. BLAST was used to align contigs to IMGT TRBV, TRBD and TRBJ reference genes, with CDR3 defined following IMGT. Highly expanded clones were defined as clonotypes with a frequency above 0.1%. Shannon entropy was used to measure repertoire diversity, and the Gini coefficient was used to measure V-J evenness. Clonotypes shared by more than one individual were considered public. The public reads were quality trimmed at Q25 with fastp and then assembled into clones with MiXCR by TCRdb, keeping productive beta chains. Each record represents a unique CDR3 protein, reported with the most common genes and DNA among its rows. TCRdb, rather than the study authors, made the V and J calls. Across this sample there are about 340,000 distinct CDR3 sequences, with around 20% seen only once. The top ten clones comprise about 29% of the sample.

Looking up the germline V gene yields CDR1 SQVTM and CDR2 ANQGSEA. V is cut by 1 base and J by 4 bases, and the space between the germline ends is 7 bases. The CDR3 has 12 amino acids, counting the end cysteine and phenylalanine. The kept DNA is CDR3 alone, 36 bases in frame from the first base. This specimen's time point label, interpreted: persistent/refractory GD, antithyroid drugs over 5 years with positive TRAb. RNA was extracted from PBMCs in TRIzol for both TCR sequencing and RNA sequencing. The diagnosis of Graves' disease was made according to American Thyroid Association guidelines. Recruitment of patients was carried out at an endocrinology department in Xi'an, China. Each patient gave 7.5 to 10 milliliters of peripheral blood, collected in an EDTA anticoagulant tube. Ficoll Paque Plus density gradient separation was used to isolate PBMCs, and no further T cell sorting was performed. RNA quality was checked with an Agilent 2100 Bioanalyzer and agarose gel, and concentration with a NanoDrop 2000.

Points the paper makes about the study in general: Sequencing and analysis were limited to the TCR beta chain. Only peripheral blood was studied, because thyroid tissue, the primary lesion, was inaccessible. Compared with newly diagnosed patients, persistent Graves' disease patients had lower TCR Shannon entropy and fewer highly expanded clones, which suggests clonal expansion. Persistent patients shared more public clonotypes among themselves (around 3,000) than newly diagnosed patients did (approximately 870). The authors acknowledged the small sample size as a limitation that may reduce accuracy. Preferential use of TRBV28, TRBJ1-2 and TRBJ2-5 was observed in persistent disease, whereas TRBV20-1 and TRBJ2-1 were favored in newly diagnosed disease.

This clonotype came up many times. It lacks a known antigen. No quality values exist for individual bases; no much larger clone is one base distant. The input for sequencing was peripheral blood mononuclear cells (PBMCs), taken when the disease was refractory, from a patient treated with antithyroid drugs. The TCR comes from a female donor with Graves disease. The chain employs TRBV29-1 and TRBJ2-5, with TRBD1 tentatively as D gene (6 bases match). The CDR3 amino acid sequence is: CSVEVRGETQYF. The sequenced DNA: TGCAGCGTTGAAGTCAGGGGAGAGACCCAGTACTTC.